A selection of T cell receptor beta chains follows, all from one sample in a study of Ad26.COV2.S vaccination and SARS-CoV-2 variants. Assay: immunoSEQ multiplex PCR; the TCRdb copy retains only in-frame clones and omits some. The repertoire has hundreds of thousands of clones, around 90% of them found once; the top ten carry roughly 3.9%. The source was peripheral blood, collected after recovery from COVID-19. All receptors derive from a human donor who had recovered from COVID-19. Both conserved end residues are part of each CDR3. The order of the fields is V gene, clone size, CDR3 length, D gene, J gene, CDR3 protein, CDR3 DNA. A D gene is named only where the DNA matches it firmly. Some rows mark clone size as missing; the rest say once, few, many or name a class of expanded clone.

v_gene: TRBV12-3/TRBV12-4
abundance: .
len: 13
d_gene: .
j_gene: TRBJ1-1
CDR3aa: CATGDTRNTEAFF
CDR3nt: TGTGCCACTGGAGACACCCGTAACACTGAAGCTTTCTTT

v_gene: TRBV28
abundance: .
len: 13
d_gene: .
j_gene: TRBJ2-7
CDR3aa: CASSLFGGREQYF
CDR3nt: TGTGCCAGCAGTTTATTTGGGGGGCGCGAGCAGTACTTC

v_gene: TRBV2
abundance: .
len: 16
d_gene: .
j_gene: TRBJ1-2
CDR3aa: CASSEARGASSYGYTF
CDR3nt: TGTGCCAGCAGTGAAGCGAGGGGGGCTTCTAGCTATGGCTACACCTTC

v_gene: TRBV6-6
abundance: .
len: 15
d_gene: .
j_gene: TRBJ2-1
CDR3aa: CASTRGGGAYNEQFF
CDR3nt: TGTGCCAGCACCCGAGGGGGCGGGGCCTACAATGAGCAGTTCTTC

v_gene: TRBV3-1/TRBV3-2
abundance: .
len: 17
d_gene: .
j_gene: TRBJ1-2
CDR3aa: CASSPAGQGSRRMGYTF
CDR3nt: TGTGCCAGCAGCCCGGCGGGCCAGGGATCGAGGCGGATGGGCTACACCTTC

v_gene: TRBV13
abundance: once
len: 14
d_gene: TRBD1
j_gene: TRBJ2-7
CDR3aa: CASSRDRGSYEQYF
CDR3nt: TGTGCCAGCAGCCGGGACAGGGGATCCTACGAGCAGTACTTC

v_gene: TRBV25-1
abundance: .
len: 17
d_gene: .
j_gene: TRBJ1-1
CDR3aa: CASSKHYVGIRGTEAFF
CDR3nt: TGTGCCAGCAGTAAACACTATGTAGGGATTAGAGGGACTGAAGCTTTCTTT

v_gene: TRBV7-2
abundance: .
len: 11
d_gene: .
j_gene: TRBJ2-1
CDR3aa: CASSPGREEFF
CDR3nt: TGTGCCAGCAGCCCCGGGCGGGAAGAATTCTTC

v_gene: TRBV7-2
abundance: .
len: 14
d_gene: .
j_gene: TRBJ1-1
CDR3aa: CASSLGSPDTEAFF
CDR3nt: TGTGCCAGCAGCCTAGGGTCCCCTGACACTGAAGCTTTCTTT

v_gene: TRBV19
abundance: .
len: 15
d_gene: .
j_gene: TRBJ1-4
CDR3aa: CATHRGLATNEKLFF
CDR3nt: TGTGCCACCCACCGAGGCCTTGCAACTAATGAAAAACTGTTTTTT

v_gene: TRBV11-2
abundance: .
len: 13
d_gene: .
j_gene: TRBJ1-2
CDR3aa: CASSSDRRYGYTF
CDR3nt: TGTGCCAGCAGCTCGGACCGTCGCTATGGCTACACCTTC

v_gene: TRBV18
abundance: once
len: 12
d_gene: .
j_gene: TRBJ1-2
CDR3aa: CATDDSLYGYTF
CDR3nt: TGTGCCACCGATGACAGCCTCTATGGCTACACCTTC

v_gene: TRBV13
abundance: .
len: 16
d_gene: TRBD1
j_gene: TRBJ2-5
CDR3aa: CASSNRNRGRQETQYF
CDR3nt: TGTGCCAGCAGTAACCGGAACAGGGGGCGTCAAGAGACCCAGTACTTC

v_gene: TRBV7-9
abundance: .
len: 14
d_gene: .
j_gene: TRBJ1-3
CDR3aa: CASSRTGFGNTIYF
CDR3nt: TGTGCCAGCAGCCGGACGGGCTTTGGAAACACCATATATTTT

v_gene: TRBV5-8
abundance: .
len: 13
d_gene: .
j_gene: TRBJ2-1
CDR3aa: CASSLTGGNEQFF
CDR3nt: TGTGCCAGCAGCTTGACAGGAGGAAATGAGCAGTTCTTC

v_gene: TRBV12-3/TRBV12-4
abundance: .
len: 12
d_gene: .
j_gene: TRBJ1-1
CDR3aa: CASSFGNTEAFF
CDR3nt: TGTGCCAGCAGTTTCGGGAACACTGAAGCTTTCTTT

v_gene: TRBV2
abundance: .
len: 15
d_gene: TRBD2
j_gene: TRBJ2-7
CDR3aa: CASMTSGGLGYEQYF
CDR3nt: TGTGCCAGCATGACTAGCGGGGGACTCGGCTACGAGCAGTACTTC

v_gene: TRBV7-9
abundance: .
len: 15
d_gene: .
j_gene: TRBJ1-1
CDR3aa: CASSLGARMNTEAFF
CDR3nt: TGTGCCAGCAGCTTAGGGGCCCGAATGAACACTGAAGCTTTCTTT

v_gene: TRBV5-4
abundance: .
len: 15
d_gene: TRBD2
j_gene: TRBJ2-5
CDR3aa: CASSPASGGAETQYF
CDR3nt: TGTGCCAGCAGCCCCGCTAGCGGGGGGGCCGAGACCCAGTACTTC

v_gene: TRBV7-3
abundance: .
len: 13
d_gene: .
j_gene: TRBJ2-3
CDR3aa: CASSSTSTDTQYF
CDR3nt: TGTGCCAGCAGCTCAACTAGCACAGATACGCAGTATTTT